This T cell receptor beta chain was recorded in a study of blood T cell repertoires in COVID-19. TCRdb's copy holds only in-frame clones and misses some; the assay was immunoSEQ multiplex PCR. The sample gives around 100,000 clones, 86% of which show up once; 2% to 3% is in the top ten. Two negative PCRs, clearance, or symptom resolution characterized the recovered Cohort 3 donors. Germline V CDR1 and CDR2: SEHNR, FQNEAQ (reference sequence). Losses at the gene ends were 0 bases for V and 12 bases for J; bases not matched to a gene: 3. The CDR3 covers 13 residues. The sample was PBMCs or T cells enriched from blood (not recorded which). The genes are TRBV7-9 and TRBJ1-4; TRBD1 matches 8 bases. The origin of this receptor is a woman in her forties or fifties who had recovered from COVID-19. CDR3 nucleotide sequence: TGTGCCAGCAGCTTAGCCACAGGGGGGCAACTGTTTTTT. This encodes CASSLATGGQLFF.